This T cell receptor beta chain was recovered during a study of blood T cell repertoires in COVID-19. Study information: The United States, Italy and Spain supplied acute and convalescent COVID-19 samples. Sources were T cells, B-cell-depleted T cells, or PBMCs; the material itself was cDNA or gDNA.

Original processing methods: Amplification of reference gene primers was used by the study to estimate nucleated cell counts. Sequenced by immunoSEQ multiplex PCR; TCRdb stores in-frame clones only, minus some. V and J calls plus clone size are reproduced from that table; the DNA served to infer D and trimming. This sample has 300,000 to 350,000 clones, with more than 80% found just once. J gave up 5 bases and V 2 bases, and 0 bases lay outside the gene matches. This CDR3 region has 13 residues. CDR1 and CDR2 from the germline V gene are MDHEN and SYDVKM. Enrollment of patients from Seattle took place during active infection, with longitudinal follow-up.

This receptor was obtained from a woman aged 25 to 39 with COVID-19, enrolled during active disease. The sample consisted of peripheral blood. The V gene is TRBV28, the J gene TRBJ2-3, with 8 positions matching TRBD2. The CDR3 loop is CASSLLAGDTQYF. CDR3 coding DNA: TGTGCCAGCAGTTTACTAGCGGGAGATACGCAGTATTTT.